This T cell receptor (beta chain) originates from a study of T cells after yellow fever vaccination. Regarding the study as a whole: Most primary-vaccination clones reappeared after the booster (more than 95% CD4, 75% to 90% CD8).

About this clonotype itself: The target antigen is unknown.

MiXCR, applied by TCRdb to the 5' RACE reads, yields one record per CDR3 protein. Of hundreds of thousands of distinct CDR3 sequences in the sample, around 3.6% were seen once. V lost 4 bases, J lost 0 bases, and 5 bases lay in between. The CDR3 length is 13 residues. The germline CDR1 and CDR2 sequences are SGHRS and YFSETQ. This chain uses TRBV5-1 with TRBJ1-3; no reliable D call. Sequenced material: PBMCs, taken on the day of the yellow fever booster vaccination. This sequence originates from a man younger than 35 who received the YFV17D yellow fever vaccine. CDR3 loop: CASSVDSGNTIYF. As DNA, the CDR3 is TGCGCCAGCAGCGTTGACTCTGGAAACACCATATATTTT.